This T cell receptor (beta chain) was obtained from a study of regulatory T cells in long-lasting Graves disease. Findings and caveats of the study: Relative to new patients (approximately 960), persistent patients exhibited greater sharing of public clonotypes (approximately 2,500). Thyroid tissue was not sampled; only peripheral blood was.

With 5 bases clipped from V and 7 bases from J, the junction kept 10 bases outside the gene matches. There are 15 residues in the CDR3. Germline values: CDR1 DFQATT, CDR2 SNEGSKA (reference sequence). Specified time point: newly diagnosed GD, antithyroid drugs for less than 3 months. RNA from PBMCs was the source of the TCR library. Both iRepertoire HTBI primers and Arm-PCR of CDR3 regions were used to build the TCR beta libraries. Authors' data handling: Spanning all samples, the identified segments comprised about 62 TRBV and 14 to 15 TRBJ. TCRdb processed the multiplex PCR reads anew with MiXCR; each CDR3 protein has one entry. The V and J calls reflect TCRdb's pipeline rather than the authors' work. The table lists roughly 420,000 distinct CDR3 sequences, about a sixth of them singletons, with around 23% in the top ten. About this clonotype itself: Its antigen is not identified.

The sample was also linked to a second study, of T cells in Graves' hyperthyroidism and ophthalmopathy.

The chain has TRBV20-1 and TRBJ2-3, with 12 bases matching TRBD2. The input for sequencing was peripheral blood mononuclear cells (PBMCs), taken at new diagnosis, from a patient treated with antithyroid drugs. This TCR derives from a woman aged 18 to 35 with Graves disease. The CDR3 nucleotides are TGCAGTGCTGCTCCGACTAGCGGGGGCCCGTATACGCAGTATTTT. Protein product: CSAAPTSGGPYTQYF.